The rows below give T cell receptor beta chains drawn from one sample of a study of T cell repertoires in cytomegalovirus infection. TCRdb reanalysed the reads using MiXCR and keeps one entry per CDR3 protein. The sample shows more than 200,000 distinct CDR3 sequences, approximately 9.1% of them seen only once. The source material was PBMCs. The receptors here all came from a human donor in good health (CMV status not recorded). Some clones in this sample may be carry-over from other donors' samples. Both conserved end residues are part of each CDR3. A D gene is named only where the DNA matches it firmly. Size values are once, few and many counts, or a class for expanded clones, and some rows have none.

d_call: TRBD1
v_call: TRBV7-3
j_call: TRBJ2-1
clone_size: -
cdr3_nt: TGTGCCAGCAGTCCCGGACAGGGACCAACCTCCTACAATGAGCAGTTCTTC
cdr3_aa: CASSPGQGPTSYNEQFF

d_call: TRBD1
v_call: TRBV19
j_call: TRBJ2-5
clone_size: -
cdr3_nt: TGTGCCAGTAGTATGGACAGGGGGCGCCAAGAGACCCAGTACTTC
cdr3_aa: CASSMDRGRQETQYF

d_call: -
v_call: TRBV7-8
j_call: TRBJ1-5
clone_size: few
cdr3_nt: TGTGCCAGCAGCCCAAAGACCGGGGTCGTTGTCAATCAGCCCCAGCATTTT
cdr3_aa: CASSPKTGVVVNQPQHF

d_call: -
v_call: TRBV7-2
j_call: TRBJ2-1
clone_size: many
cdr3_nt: TGTGCCAGCACCCCCGGGGACTCGTCTCGGGAGCAGTTCTTC
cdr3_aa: CASTPGDSSREQFF

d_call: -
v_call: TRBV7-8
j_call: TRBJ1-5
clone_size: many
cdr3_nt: TGTGCCAGCAGCTCTAACGGGGGGAGCAATCAGCCCCAGCATTTT
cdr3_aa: CASSSNGGSNQPQHF

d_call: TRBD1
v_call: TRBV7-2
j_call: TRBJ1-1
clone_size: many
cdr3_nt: TGTGCCAGCAGCTTATATTCACAGGGGGCTGGCACTGAAGCTTTCTTT
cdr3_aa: CASSLYSQGAGTEAFF

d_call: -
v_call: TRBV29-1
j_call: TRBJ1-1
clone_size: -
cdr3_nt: TGCAGCGTTAGGGGGGGATCGACTGAAGCTTTCTTT
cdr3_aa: CSVRGGSTEAFF

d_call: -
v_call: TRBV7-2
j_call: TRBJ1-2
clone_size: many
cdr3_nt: TGTGCCAGCAGCTTGGGCAGAACAGCTAACTATGGCTACACCTTC
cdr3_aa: CASSLGRTANYGYTF

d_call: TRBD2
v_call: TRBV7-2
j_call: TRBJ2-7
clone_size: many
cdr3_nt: TGTGCCAGCAGCCTGGCTCGACTAGCGGGAGCGGCTGAGCAGTACTTC
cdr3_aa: CASSLARLAGAAEQYF

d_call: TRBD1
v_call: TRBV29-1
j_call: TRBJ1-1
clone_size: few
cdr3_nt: TGCAGCGTCACTACAACAGGGGTGAACACTGAAGCTTTCTTT
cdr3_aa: CSVTTTGVNTEAFF

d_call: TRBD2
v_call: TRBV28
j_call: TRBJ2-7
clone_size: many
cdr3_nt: TGTGCCAGCAGTTCCCCAGCGGGAGGGTCCTACGAGCAGTACTTC
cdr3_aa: CASSSPAGGSYEQYF

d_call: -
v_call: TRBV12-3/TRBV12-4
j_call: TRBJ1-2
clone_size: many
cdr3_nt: TGTGCCAGCAGTCGCACGCTTGGTGCCAATGGCTACACCTTC
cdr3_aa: CASSRTLGANGYTF

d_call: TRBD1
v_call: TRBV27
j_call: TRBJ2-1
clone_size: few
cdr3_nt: TGTGCCAGCAGTTTATTTGGGACAGCCAACTACAATGAGCAGTTCTTC
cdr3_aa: CASSLFGTANYNEQFF

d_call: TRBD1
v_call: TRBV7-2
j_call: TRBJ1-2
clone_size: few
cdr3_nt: TGTGCCAGCAGCGGGGGACAGACGTCGCGCTACACCTTC
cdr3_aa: CASSGGQTSRYTF

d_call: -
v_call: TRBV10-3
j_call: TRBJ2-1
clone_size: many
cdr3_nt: TGTGCCATCAGTGAGTCGGGGCTAGGTAACAATGAGCAGTTCTTC
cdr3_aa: CAISESGLGNNEQFF

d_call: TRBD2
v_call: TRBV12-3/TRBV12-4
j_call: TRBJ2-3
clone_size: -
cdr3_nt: TGTGCCAGCAGTCCCGGGACTAGGGGGTATTTT
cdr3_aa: CASSPGTRGYF

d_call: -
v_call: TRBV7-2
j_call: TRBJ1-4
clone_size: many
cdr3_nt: TGTGCCAGCAGTTTAGGGGTTTTAACTAATGAAAAACTGTTTTTT
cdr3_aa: CASSLGVLTNEKLFF

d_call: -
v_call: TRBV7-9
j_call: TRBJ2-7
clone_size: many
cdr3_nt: TGTGCCAGCAGCCCAACAGGGACGGAGGAGCAGTACTTC
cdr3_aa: CASSPTGTEEQYF

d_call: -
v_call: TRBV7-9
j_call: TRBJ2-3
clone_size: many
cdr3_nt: TGTGCCAGCAGCTACACGGGGGCTAGCACAGATACGCAGTATTTT
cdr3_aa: CASSYTGASTDTQYF

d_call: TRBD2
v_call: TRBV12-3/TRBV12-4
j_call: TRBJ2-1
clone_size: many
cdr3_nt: TGTGCCAGCAGTCAGCGGGGTGAGCAGTTCTTC
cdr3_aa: CASSQRGEQFF

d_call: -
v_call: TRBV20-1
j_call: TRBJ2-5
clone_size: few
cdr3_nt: TGCAGTGCTAGCCCCGGGGGAACGAGAGAGACCCAGTACTTC
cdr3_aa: CSASPGGTRETQYF

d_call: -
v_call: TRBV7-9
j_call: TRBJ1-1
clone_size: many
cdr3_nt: TGTGCCAGCAGCTTAAGATCGATTAAGACCGGGGCGGAAGCTTTCTTT
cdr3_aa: CASSLRSIKTGAEAFF

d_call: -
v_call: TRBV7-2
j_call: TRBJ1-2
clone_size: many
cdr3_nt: TGTGCCAGCAGCTTAGCGGGCCAGGGTATTGACTACACCTTC
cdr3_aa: CASSLAGQGIDYTF

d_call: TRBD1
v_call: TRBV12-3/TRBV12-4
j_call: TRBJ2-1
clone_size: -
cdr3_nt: TGTGCCAGCAGCCCGTTGGACAGGTACAATGAGCAGTTCTTC
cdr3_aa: CASSPLDRYNEQFF

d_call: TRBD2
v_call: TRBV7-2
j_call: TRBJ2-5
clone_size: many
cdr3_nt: TGTGCCAGCAGCCCTGGGGGGGGTTTTGAGCAAGAGACCCAGTACTTC
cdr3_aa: CASSPGGGFEQETQYF

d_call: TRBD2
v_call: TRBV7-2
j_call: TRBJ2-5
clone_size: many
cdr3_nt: TGTGCCAGCGGCCTGGGGGGTAGCGGGTCACAAGAGACCCAGTACTTC
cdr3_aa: CASGLGGSGSQETQYF

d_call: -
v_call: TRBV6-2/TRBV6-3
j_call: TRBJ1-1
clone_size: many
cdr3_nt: TGTGCCAGCAGAAAGACAGCCAGCTTTGAAGCTTTCTTT
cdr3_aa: CASRKTASFEAFF

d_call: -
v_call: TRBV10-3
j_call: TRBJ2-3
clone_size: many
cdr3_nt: TGTGCCATCAGTGTAATCGGGAGAGATACGCAGTATTTT
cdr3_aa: CAISVIGRDTQYF

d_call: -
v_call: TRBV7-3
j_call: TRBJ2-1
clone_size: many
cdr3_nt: TGTGCCAGCAGCCCCGGAGGCAATGAGCAGTTCTTC
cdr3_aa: CASSPGGNEQFF

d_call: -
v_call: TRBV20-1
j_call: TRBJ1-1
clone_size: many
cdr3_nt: TGCAGTGCTATAAAAGGTCGGGTTAACACTGAAGCTTTCTTT
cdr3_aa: CSAIKGRVNTEAFF

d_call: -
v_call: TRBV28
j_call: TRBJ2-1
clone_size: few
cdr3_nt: TGTGCCAGCAGTTTAACCGGAAAGGGTTCCTACAATGAGCAGTTCTTC
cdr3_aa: CASSLTGKGSYNEQFF

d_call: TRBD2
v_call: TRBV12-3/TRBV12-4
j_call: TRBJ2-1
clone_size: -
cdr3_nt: TGTGCCAGCAGTTTAGTGGCTAGCGGGAGCAATGAGCAGTTCTTC
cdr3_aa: CASSLVASGSNEQFF

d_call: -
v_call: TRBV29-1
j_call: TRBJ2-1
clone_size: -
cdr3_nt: TGCAGCGCCACGACTAGTGCTTACAGTGAGCAGTTCTTC
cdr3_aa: CSATTSAYSEQFF

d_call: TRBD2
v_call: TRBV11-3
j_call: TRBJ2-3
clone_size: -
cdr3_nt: TGTGCCAGCAGCCTTTCGGGACTAAGCGACGATACGCAGTATTTT
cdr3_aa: CASSLSGLSDDTQYF

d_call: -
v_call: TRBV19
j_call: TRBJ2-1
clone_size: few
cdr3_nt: TGTGCCAGTATGGAAACCAGACAATTCGGCCATGAGCAGTTCTTC
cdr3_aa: CASMETRQFGHEQFF

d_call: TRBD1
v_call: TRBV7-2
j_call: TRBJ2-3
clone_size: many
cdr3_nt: TGTGCCAGCAGACCTCAGGGGGAGACTAGCACAGATACGCAGTATTTT
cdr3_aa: CASRPQGETSTDTQYF

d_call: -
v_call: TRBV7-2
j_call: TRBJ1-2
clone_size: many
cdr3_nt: TGTGCCAGCAGCCCGCGGGTAGCTAACTATGGCTACACCTTC
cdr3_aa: CASSPRVANYGYTF

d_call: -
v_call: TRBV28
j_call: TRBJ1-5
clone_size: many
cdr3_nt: TGTGCCGGTGGTCAGCCCCAGCATTTT
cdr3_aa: CAGGQPQHF

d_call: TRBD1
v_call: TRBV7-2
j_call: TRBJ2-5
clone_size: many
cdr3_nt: TGTGCCAGCAGCTCCGACAGGGGGGGAATGGAGACCCAGTACTTC
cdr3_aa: CASSSDRGGMETQYF

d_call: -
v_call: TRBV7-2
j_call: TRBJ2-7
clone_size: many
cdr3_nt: TGTGCCAGCAGCTTAGAAATAGGGAGGAACGAGCAGTACTTC
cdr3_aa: CASSLEIGRNEQYF

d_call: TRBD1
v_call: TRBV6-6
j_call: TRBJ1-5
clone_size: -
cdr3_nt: TGTGCCAGCAGTCTTGGACAGGGGGGAGGTAGTGGTCAGCCCCAGCATTTT
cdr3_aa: CASSLGQGGGSGQPQHF

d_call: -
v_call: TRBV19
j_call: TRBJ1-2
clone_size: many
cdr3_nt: TGTGCCAGTAGTAAACGCCGGGACATTAATGGCTACACCTTC
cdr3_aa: CASSKRRDINGYTF

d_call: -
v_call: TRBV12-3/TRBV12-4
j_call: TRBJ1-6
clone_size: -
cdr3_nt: TGTGCCAGCAGTCCCACTCCAGGGAACGCTTCACCCCTCCACTTT
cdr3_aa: CASSPTPGNASPLHF

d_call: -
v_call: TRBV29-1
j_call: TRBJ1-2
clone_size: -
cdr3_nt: TGCAGCGTTTTCACCATGGGGACTCGCGGCTATGGCTACACCTTC
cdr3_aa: CSVFTMGTRGYGYTF

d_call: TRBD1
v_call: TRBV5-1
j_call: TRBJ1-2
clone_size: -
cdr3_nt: TGCGCCAGCAGCCCTGGTCCAGGGGGCTCAGCTAACTATGGCTACACCTTC
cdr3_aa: CASSPGPGGSANYGYTF

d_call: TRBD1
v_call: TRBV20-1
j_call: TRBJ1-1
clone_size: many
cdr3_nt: TGCAGTGCTCCTTCTCCGGGACAGGGGATGGTCGGCACTGAAGCTTTCTTT
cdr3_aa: CSAPSPGQGMVGTEAFF

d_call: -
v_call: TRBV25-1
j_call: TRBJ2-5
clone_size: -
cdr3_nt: TGTGCCAGCAGTGACCGGTCGTCGGGCGAGTTGCAAGAGACCCAGTACTTC
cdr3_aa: CASSDRSSGELQETQYF

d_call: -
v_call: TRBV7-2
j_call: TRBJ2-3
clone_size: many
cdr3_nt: TGTGCCAGCAGCTTTGAACCCACAGATACGCAGTATTTT
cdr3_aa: CASSFEPTDTQYF

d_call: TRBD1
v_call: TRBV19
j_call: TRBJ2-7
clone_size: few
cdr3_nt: TGTGCCACGAAACCCGGGACAGGGGCCTACGAGCAGTACTTC
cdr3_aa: CATKPGTGAYEQYF

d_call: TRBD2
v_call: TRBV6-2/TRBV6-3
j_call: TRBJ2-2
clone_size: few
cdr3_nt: TGTGCCAGCAGTTACCATGGACTAGCGGGTAACACCGGGGAGCTGTTTTTT
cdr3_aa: CASSYHGLAGNTGELFF

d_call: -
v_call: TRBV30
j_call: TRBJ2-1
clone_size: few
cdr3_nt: TGTGCCTGGCGCCTTAACCAAGGTAGATCCTACAATGAGCAGTTCTTC
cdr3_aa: CAWRLNQGRSYNEQFF

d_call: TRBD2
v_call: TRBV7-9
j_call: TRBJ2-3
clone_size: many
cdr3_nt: TGTGCCAGCAGCTACCGGACTAGCGGGGGAAGGGGCACAGATACGCAGTATTTT
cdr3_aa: CASSYRTSGGRGTDTQYF

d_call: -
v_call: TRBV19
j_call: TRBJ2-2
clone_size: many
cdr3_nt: TGTGCCAGTAGTATTGGGACAGCGGGGGCCGGGGAGCTGTTTTTT
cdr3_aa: CASSIGTAGAGELFF